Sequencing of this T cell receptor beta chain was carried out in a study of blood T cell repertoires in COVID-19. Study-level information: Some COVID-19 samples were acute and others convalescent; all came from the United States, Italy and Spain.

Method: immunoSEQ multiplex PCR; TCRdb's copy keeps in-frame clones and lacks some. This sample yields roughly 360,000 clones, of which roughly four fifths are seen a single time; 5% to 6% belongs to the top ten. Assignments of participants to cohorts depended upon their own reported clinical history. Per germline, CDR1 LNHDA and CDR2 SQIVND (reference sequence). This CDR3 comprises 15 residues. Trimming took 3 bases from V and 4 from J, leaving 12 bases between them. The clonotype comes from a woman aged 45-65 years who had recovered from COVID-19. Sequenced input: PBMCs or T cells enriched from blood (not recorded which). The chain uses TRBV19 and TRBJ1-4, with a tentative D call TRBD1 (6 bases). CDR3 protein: CASSMGAQGNEKLFF. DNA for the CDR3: TGTGCCAGTAGTATGGGGGCGCAGGGTAATGAAAAACTGTTTTTT.